This TCR beta chain is from a study of control samples from healthy donors and cancer patients. This clone came up once. The assay was immunoSEQ multiplex PCR, and TCRdb's table has in-frame clones only and misses some. The sample lists over 85,000 clones; approximately 87% were seen once. With 5 bases removed from V and 1 base from J, the gap between germline ends came to 14 bases. This CDR3 has 15 amino acids. The germline CDR1 and CDR2 sequences are SGHAT and FQDESV (reference sequence). The material sequenced was PBMCs. The TCR sequence derives from an older woman with lung cancer. The genes are TRBV11-1 and TRBJ1-1, with unresolved D. The CDR3 loop reads CASSPRAIWNTEAFF. CDR3 in DNA: TGTGCCAGCAGCCCCCGAGCGATTTGGAACACTGAAGCTTTCTTT. Variable domain in full (rest from reference TRBV11-1 and TRBJ1-1): EAEVAQSPRYKITEKSQAVAFWCDPISGHATLYWYRQILGQGPELLVQFQDESVVDDSQLPKDRFSAERLKGVDSTLKIQPAELGDSAMYLCASSPRAIWNTEAFFGQGTRLTVV.